The source of this T cell receptor (beta chain) is a study of shared clonotypes between healthy human individuals. TCRdb's table, derived via immunoSEQ multiplex PCR, lists solely in-frame clones and lacks some. Here the sample spans millions of clones, approximately 90% being singletons. A word on this clone: Compared with germline, one end of the junction differs, possibly owing to a read error.

Sequencing was carried out using naive CD4+ T cells sorted from blood. Subset given: CD45RA+ positively selected. The sequence was obtained from a man younger than 35 in good health.

The CDR3 loop reads CASTLVGGNSPLHF. The CDR3 nucleotides are TGTGCCAGCACCTTAGTGGGGGGGAATTCACCCCTCCACTTT. This chain connects TRBV7-9 to TRBJ1-6, with a possible D match to TRBD1 (5 bases). In germline, CDR1 is SEHNR, CDR2 FQNEAQ (reference sequence). The CDR3 is 14 amino acids.